These 19 T cell receptor beta chains came from one sample sequenced in a study of T cells in Graves' hyperthyroidism and ophthalmopathy. Using RNA transcripts as the source, TCR beta CDR3 regions were amplified. Primed by the HTBI set, a first-round RT-PCR was run on the TCR CDR3. From the multiplex PCR reads, TCRdb called clonotypes with MiXCR, one entry per CDR3 protein. The table lists some 350,000 distinct CDR3 sequences, around a quarter of them singletons. The sample comprised blood. These receptors were collected from a man aged 45 to 65 with Graves' hyperthyroidism.

This clonotype was counted a few times. This chain joins TRBV6-2 or TRBV6-3 and TRBJ2-3; 7 bases fit TRBD1. The length of the CDR3 is 13 residues. Germline CDR1 MNHEY, CDR2 SVGEGT. Trimming removed 6 bases from V and 2 bases from J; junction bases left unmatched: 2. CDR3 coding DNA: TGTGCCAGCAGAGGGACAGCCACAGATACGCAGTATTTT. Residues: CASRGTATDTQYF.

Many counts were recorded for this clonotype. The chain couples TRBV30 to TRBJ2-5, with 7 positions matching TRBD2. Unmatched junction bases numbered 5, after V lost 2 bases and J lost 5 bases. Germline CDR1 GTSNPN, CDR2 SVGIG (reference sequence). The CDR3 spans 13 residues. CDR3: CAWSPREDETQYF. CDR3 sequence (DNA): TGTGCCTGGAGTCCCCGGGAGGACGAGACCCAGTACTTC.

The rearrangement links TRBV11-3 to TRBJ2-5; no reliable D call. V lost 0 bases and J lost 4, with 12 bases in between. Germline CDR1 and CDR2: SGHNT and YENEEA. The CDR3 spans 15 residues. CDR3 sequence (DNA): TGTGCCAGCAGCTTAGAACGTCAACCATCAGAGACCCAGTACTTC. It is translated as CASSLERQPSETQYF.

This clonotype was detected only a few times. The chain combines TRBV5-6 with TRBJ1-1, with a possible D match to TRBD1 (5 bases). Trimming stripped 3 bases from V and 7 bases from J, with 13 bases between. The germline V gene encodes CDR1 SGHDT and CDR2 YYEEEE. The CDR3 has 13 residues. The CDR3 here is CASSSQRGREAFF. The CDR3 bases are TGTGCCAGCAGCTCCCAGCGGGGCCGTGAAGCTTTCTTT.

Remarks on this clonotype: A much larger clone is a single base away; this may be a read error. The gene calls are TRBV2 and TRBJ2-1; 12 positions agree with TRBD2. J gave up 10 bases and V 3 bases, and 10 bases lay outside the gene matches. CDR3 length: 16 amino acids. Per germline, CDR1 SNHLY and CDR2 FYNNEI. CDR3 DNA: TGTGCCAGCAGTGATCTAGCGGGAGGGCCCTTCGCCGAGCAGTTCTTC. This translates into CASSDLAGGPFAEQFF.

Many counts were recorded for this clonotype. The V gene is TRBV3-1, the J gene TRBJ2-7; possible D gene TRBD2, 6 bases. This CDR3 region has 13 residues. CDR1 LGHDT and CDR2 YNNKEL come from the germline V gene (reference sequence). V lost 5 bases and J lost 4, with 12 bases in between. The CDR3 sequence: CASSGGTMYEQYF. DNA for the CDR3: TGTGCCAGCAGCGGAGGGACCATGTACGAGCAGTACTTC.

Remarks on this clonotype: A much larger clone lies one base from this, so it may be a read error. The chain uses TRBV2 and TRBJ1-5; D is unresolved. V lost 4 bases to trimming and J lost 9 bases, with 13 bases between them. The CDR3 totals 13 residues. Germline CDR1 and CDR2: SNHLY and FYNNEI. The CDR3 DNA follows: TGTGCCAGCAGTGGCGTAACATCTCTGCCCCAGCATTTT. Translated, it gives CASSGVTSLPQHF. Together with reference TRBV2 and TRBJ1-5, the CDR3 gives the full variable domain: EPEVTQTPSHQVTQMGQEVILRCVPISNHLYFYWYRQILGQKVEFLVSFYNNEISEKSEIFDDQFSVERPDGSNFTLKIRSTKLEDSAMYFCASSGVTSLPQHFGDGTRLSIL.

This sequence joins TRBV6-1 and TRBJ2-3; 10 bases match TRBD2. The CDR3 is 16 residues long. Looked up from germline, CDR1 is MNHNS and CDR2 is SASEGT. The ends lost 6 bases at V and 1 base at J; junction bases unmatched: 7. DNA of the CDR3: TGTGCCAGCAGGGGGGGGCTAGCGGGAGGCACAGATACGCAGTATTTT. This translates into CASRGGLAGGTDTQYF.

The V and J genes are TRBV29-1 and TRBJ1-3, with 7 bases lining up with TRBD1. The CDR3 has 14 residues. CDR1 and CDR2 (germline): SQVTM, ANQGSEA. J lost 0 bases, V lost 6 bases, and 5 bases had no gene match. The CDR3 region has the DNA TGCAGCGTCCTACAGGGGAGCTCTGGAAACACCATATATTTT. Its translation is CSVLQGSSGNTIYF. The complete variable domain, with remaining parts taken from reference TRBV29-1 and TRBJ1-3, reads SAVISQKPSRDICQRGTSLTIQCQVDSQVTMMFWYRQQPGQSLTLIATANQGSEATYESGFVIDKFPISRPNLTFSTLTVSNMSPEDSSIYLCSVLQGSSGNTIYFGEGSWLTVV.

The rearrangement uses TRBV28 and TRBJ1-2; 8 bases map to TRBD1. The J segment lost 1 base and the V segment lost 11 bases, leaving 3 bases of the junction unmatched. Germline V gives CDR1 MDHEN, CDR2 SYDVKM. The CDR3 runs 12 residues. The CDR3 spells CAGQGLNYGYTF. CDR3 DNA: TGTGCCGGACAGGGCCTTAACTATGGCTACACCTTC.

There are many counts of this clonotype. This chain uses TRBV20-1 with TRBJ2-5; tentatively, D is TRBD1 or TRBD2 (5 bases each). Trimming left V 0 bases short and J 4 bases short, with 18 bases between. The CDR3 sequence is 16 residues long. Germline V gives CDR1 DFQATT, CDR2 SNEGSKA (reference sequence). The CDR3, as DNA: TGCAGTGCTAGAGATCGGGGACCTAAACGGGGAGAGACCCAGTACTTC. It translates to CSARDRGPKRGETQYF.

Ten or more counts support this clonotype. V is TRBV11-2 and J is TRBJ2-2, with D uncertain. The CDR3 has 15 residues. V lost 0 bases to trimming and J lost 4 bases, with 9 bases between them. Germline CDR1 SGHAT, CDR2 FQNNGV. CDR3 nucleotides: TGTGCCAGCAGCTTAGAAGCTAGTAGCACCGGGGAGCTGTTTTTT. Amino acids: CASSLEASSTGELFF.

In nucleotides, the CDR3 is TGTGCCACCAGTGATTCATCTAGCGGTTTCGACGAGCAGTACTTC. Protein: CATSDSSSGFDEQYF. This chain uses TRBV24-1 with TRBJ2-7, with 7 bases fitting TRBD2. This CDR3 region has 15 residues. The J segment lost 5 bases and the V segment lost 2 bases, leaving 8 bases of the junction unmatched. The germline CDR1 and CDR2 sequences are KGHDR and SFDVKD.

This clonotype was seen many times. This chain uses TRBV11-2 with TRBJ2-1; no clear D. CDR3 length: 18 residues. The germline V gene has CDR1 SGHAT and CDR2 FQNNGV. The V gene lost 2 bases and the J gene lost 0 bases, with 17 bases spanning the gap. The CDR3: CASSLKFPTKSSYNEQFF. Here the CDR3 DNA reads TGTGCCAGCAGCTTAAAGTTTCCGACCAAGAGCTCCTACAATGAGCAGTTCTTC. Using reference TRBV11-2 and TRBJ2-1 for the parts outside the CDR3, the full variable domain is EAGVAQSPRYKIIEKRQSVAFWCNPISGHATLYWYQQILGQGPKLLIQFQNNGVVDDSQLPKDRFSAERLKGVDSTLKIQPAKLEDSAVYLCASSLKFPTKSSYNEQFFGPGTRLTVL.

The chain has TRBV24-1 and TRBJ2-3, with no clear D. CDR1 is KGHDR and CDR2 is SFDVKD in the germline V gene. With 4 bases removed from V and 4 bases from J, the gap between germline ends came to 8 bases. The CDR3 consists of 13 residues. CDR3: CATSDLGADTQYF. CDR3 DNA: TGTGCCACCAGTGACCTGGGCGCAGATACGCAGTATTTT.

The chain uses TRBV20-1 and TRBJ2-7, with 8 bases that match TRBD2. CDR1 DFQATT and CDR2 SNEGSKA come from the germline V gene (reference sequence). The CDR3 length is 15 residues. V lost 6 bases, J lost 5 bases, and 15 bases stayed unmatched. CDR3 DNA sequence: TGCAGTGCCGAGCCGGGAGGGCCTGTTAGCCACGAGCAGTACTTC. Its translation: CSAEPGGPVSHEQYF.

For this clonotype: The conserved phenylalanine or tryptophan is not found at the CDR3 terminus, so this likely reflects a read error. The chain has TRBV7-2 and TRBJ1-4, with a tentative D call TRBD1 (6 bases). The CDR3 has 15 residues. Germline CDR1 is SGHTA and CDR2 is FQGNSA. The V end lost 3 bases, the J end lost 4 bases, and 12 bases lay between the germline ends. CDR3 loop: CASSFGGHSNEKLFL. DNA for the CDR3: TGTGCCAGCAGCTTCGGGGGACACAGTAATGAAAAACTGTTTCTT.

There are a few counts of this clonotype. The chain combines TRBV7-8 with TRBJ2-1; D not certain. The CDR3 has 14 amino acids. From germline, CDR1 is SGHVS and CDR2 FQNEAQ. V lost 2 bases to trimming and J lost 5 bases, with 10 bases between them. The CDR3 nucleotides are TGTGCCAGCAGCTTAACGTTAGGAGACAATGAGCAGTTCTTC. This gives the protein CASSLTLGDNEQFF. Supplemented by reference TRBV7-8 and TRBJ2-1, the full variable domain reads GAGVSQSPRYKVAKRGQDVALRCDPISGHVSLFWYQQALGQGPEFLTYFQNEAQLDKSGLPSDRFFAERPEGSVSTLKIQRTQQEDSAVYLCASSLTLGDNEQFFGPGTRLTVL.

This clonotype was observed a handful of times. This chain joins TRBV2 and TRBJ1-2; D not certain. There are 13 residues in the CDR3. CDR1 and CDR2 from the germline V gene are SNHLY and FYNNEI. Trimming took off 7 bases at V and 4 bases at J, with 13 bases between the two ends. The CDR3 DNA is TGTGCCAGCATGTGGGCGGCTCCCTATGGCTACACCTTC. It specifies CASMWAAPYGYTF.